The 24 T cell receptor beta chains presented below share a single source sample, sequenced in a study of blood T cell repertoires in COVID-19 (dated by TCRdb to between 2020 and 2021). Library preparation used the immunoSEQ multiplex PCR assay. TCRdb provides this immuneACCESS table in a form limited to in-frame rearrangements. Some clones are lacking; in checked studies, under half of them reflect an unresolved V gene, and why the rest are absent is not known. For this sample there are some 520,000 clones; roughly nine tenths appear just once. Jointly, the top ten make up around 0.95% of the sample. Material for sequencing was peripheral blood. Receptor source: a man between 18 and 29 years old with COVID-19, enrolled during active disease.

This clone was seen just once. In DNA, the CDR3 is TGTGCCAGCAGTGAGTTAGCGGGAGGAAACATTCAGTACTTC. It specifies CASSELAGGNIQYF. The chain recombines TRBV2 with TRBJ2-4, with 10 bases matching TRBD2. The CDR3 spans 14 residues. CDR1 SNHLY and CDR2 FYNNEI come from the germline V gene. The trim removed 3 bases at V and 6 bases at J, leaving 2 bases unmatched.

The sample holds one count of this clone. The sample carries other DNA sequences with the same CDR3. V and J are TRBV18 and TRBJ2-5, with D maybe TRBD1 (5 bases). CDR3 length: 13 residues. The germline V gene encodes CDR1 KGHSH and CDR2 LQKENI. V shed 1 base and J shed 5 bases, with 8 bases lying between them. The CDR3 is CASSPQGRETQYF. The CDR3 DNA is TGTGCCAGCTCACCACAGGGGCGCGAGACCCAGTACTTC.

This sequence joins TRBV2 and TRBJ2-7; TRBD2 matches at 11 bases. This CDR3 comprises 16 residues. The ends lost 3 bases at V and 2 bases at J; junction bases unmatched: 6. The V gene's germline CDR1 is SNHLY and CDR2 FYNNEI. The CDR3 here is CASSDGTSGTAYEQYF. The CDR3 coding sequence is TGTGCCAGCAGTGACGGGACTAGCGGAACAGCCTACGAGCAGTACTTC.

J is TRBJ1-1 and V is TRBV19; 10 nucleotides align to TRBD1. Losses at the gene ends were 0 bases for V and 0 bases for J; bases not matched to a gene: 10. CDR1 and CDR2 from the germline V gene are LNHDA and SQIVND (reference sequence). The CDR3 consists of 19 residues. In DNA, the CDR3 is TGTGCCAGTAGTATAGATCAGGACCGGGACAGGGGACTGAACACTGAAGCTTTCTTT. This codes for CASSIDQDRDRGLNTEAFF.

This sequence joins TRBV13 and TRBJ2-5; 7 nucleotides agree with TRBD2. Trimming at V came to 5 bases and at J to 5 bases, leaving 11 bases not matched to a gene. Germline-derived CDR1 and CDR2 are PRHDT and FYEKMQ (reference sequence). This CDR3 comprises 15 residues. The CDR3 bases are TGTGCCAGCAGCCCGTCGGTGGGAGGGCTGGAGACCCAGTACTTC. The encoded protein is CASSPSVGGLETQYF.

The chain links TRBV6-5 to TRBJ1-1, with D perhaps matching TRBD1 (6 bases). From germline, CDR1 is MNHEY and CDR2 SVGAGI. The germline V and J ends were trimmed by 5 bases and 5 bases, with 12 bases remaining between them. The CDR3 sequence is 13 residues long. This CDR3 reads CASSPTQGTEAFF. The CDR3 bases are TGTGCCAGCAGTCCGACCCAGGGGACTGAAGCTTTCTTT.

V is TRBV5-4 and J is TRBJ2-7; 12 bases fit TRBD1. Germline lookup yields CDR1 SGHNT and CDR2 YYREEE (reference sequence). V trimming: 0 bases; J trimming: 7 bases; junction bases outside the gene matches: 5. The CDR3 extends over 15 amino acids. CDR3 sequence (DNA): TGTGCCAGCAGCTTGGCTGGGACAGGGGGCAGGGAGCAGTACTTC. Translating gives CASSLAGTGGREQYF.

The CDR3 sequence: CARHRDSDYGYTF. The DNA for the CDR3 is TGTGCCAGGCACCGGGACTCTGACTATGGCTACACCTTC. The genes are TRBV27 and TRBJ1-2, with D perhaps TRBD1 (5 bases). The germline CDR1 and CDR2 sequences are MNHEY and SMNVEV (reference sequence). V dropped 9 bases and J dropped 3 bases, with 14 bases sitting between them. The CDR3 is 13 residues long.

The V and J genes are TRBV5-4 and TRBJ2-1; TRBD2 aligns across 11 bases. With 3 bases clipped from V and 6 bases from J, the junction kept 5 bases outside the gene matches. This CDR3 has 15 residues. CDR1 SGHNT and CDR2 YYREEE come from the germline V gene (reference sequence). In nucleotides, the CDR3 is TGTGCCAGCAGCTCGAGACTAGCGGGGAGCAATGAGCAGTTCTTC. It translates to CASSSRLAGSNEQFF.

This clone was observed a handful of times. The chain joins TRBV19 to TRBJ1-1; TRBD1 is a possible D gene (5 bases). Germline assignment: CDR1 LNHDA and CDR2 SQIVND (reference sequence). The CDR3 runs to 13 residues. Trimming left V 6 bases short and J 2 bases short, with 10 bases between. The CDR3 nucleotides are TGTGCCAGTAGCACAGGACGAAACACTGAAGCTTTCTTT. Protein: CASSTGRNTEAFF.

Here the CDR3 DNA reads TGTGCCAGCAGTTACGGGGGACAGTCTAATGAAAAACTGTTTTTT. Protein sequence: CASSYGGQSNEKLFF. V is TRBV6-5 and J is TRBJ1-4; TRBD1 matches at 7 bases. Germline V gene sequence: CDR1 MNHEY, CDR2 SVGAGI. The CDR3 extends over 15 amino acids. The V segment lost 2 bases and the J segment 3 bases; nucleotides outside the gene matches: 3.

The chain uses TRBV19 and TRBJ2-2; 12 bases are shared with TRBD1. CDR3 length equals 14 residues. V dropped 9 bases and J dropped 6; count of bases not matched to a gene: 5. Germline values: CDR1 LNHDA, CDR2 SQIVND (reference sequence). CDR3 nucleotides: TGTGCCAGCCGGGACAGGGGGCCTTCCGGGGAGCTGTTTTTT. This sequence encodes CASRDRGPSGELFF.

The V gene is TRBV14, the J gene TRBJ2-1; TRBD2 agrees at 8 bases. This CDR3 region has 16 residues. J was trimmed by 5 bases and V by 1 base; bases with no gene match: 7. Germline values: CDR1 SGHDN, CDR2 FVKESK. The CDR3 sequence is CASSQVGLAGHNEQFF. For the CDR3, the DNA is TGTGCCAGCAGCCAAGTAGGTCTAGCGGGCCACAATGAGCAGTTCTTC. The full variable domain, with the rest looked up from reference TRBV14 and TRBJ2-1, is EAGVTQFPSHSVIEKGQTVTLRCDPISGHDNLYWYRRVMGKEIKFLLHFVKESKQDESGMPNNRFLAERTGGTYSTLKVQPAELEDSGVYFCASSQVGLAGHNEQFFGPGTRLTVL.

The rearrangement uses TRBV5-1 and TRBJ2-7, with 11 bases identical to TRBD2. The CDR3 is made up of 17 amino acids. Germline V gives CDR1 SGHRS, CDR2 YFSETQ. V trimming: 1 base; J trimming: 1 base; junction bases outside the gene matches: 7. The chain's CDR3 is CASSLLSSGGRSYEQYF. The CDR3 DNA is TGCGCCAGCAGCTTGTTGTCTAGCGGGGGGAGGTCCTACGAGCAGTACTTC.

J is TRBJ2-5 and V is TRBV5-8; a possible D gene is TRBD2 (6 bases). Germline V CDR1 and CDR2: SGHTS, YDEGEE. The CDR3 is 14 residues long. Deletions cut 4 bases from V and 5 bases from J, with 15 bases between. The CDR3 protein is CASSRPGLGETQYF. Written as DNA, the CDR3 is TGTGCCAGCAGCCGTCCGGGACTCGGGGAGACCCAGTACTTC.

The chain carries TRBV9 and TRBJ1-3; 8 nucleotides align to TRBD1. Trimming removed 4 bases from V and 1 base from J; junction bases left unmatched: 7. The V gene's germline CDR1 is SGDLS and CDR2 YYNGEE. The CDR3 consists of 16 residues. For the CDR3, the DNA is TGTGCCAGCAGCCCCCGGGACAGGACATCTGGAAACACCATATATTTT. Amino acids: CASSPRDRTSGNTIYF.

The chain uses TRBV19 and TRBJ2-5; possibly TRBD1 for D (5 bases). This CDR3 region has 15 residues. The ends were cut back, 1 base at V and 9 bases at J, with 18 bases in the middle. CDR1 and CDR2 (germline): LNHDA, SQIVND (reference sequence). CDR3 DNA sequence: TGTGCCAGTAGTATAGTGAAGGGGCCCCTAGTGGCCCAGTACTTC. It yields the protein CASSIVKGPLVAQYF.

The V and J genes are TRBV2 and TRBJ1-1, with 10 bases lining up with TRBD1. The length of the CDR3 is 16 residues. The junction had 10 bases not matched to a gene; V was cut back by 9 bases and J by 0 bases. CDR1 and CDR2 (germline): SNHLY, FYNNEI. The CDR3 DNA follows: TGTGCCAGACCCCGGGACAGGGGAACCATGAACACTGAAGCTTTCTTT. It yields the protein CARPRDRGTMNTEAFF.

The chain couples TRBV5-1 to TRBJ1-1; 10 nucleotides agree with TRBD1. The CDR3 extends over 14 amino acids. After removal of 4 bases from V and 5 bases from J, the junction contained 5 bases not matched to a gene. Per germline, CDR1 SGHRS and CDR2 YFSETQ. This chain's CDR3 is CASSQGQGGTEAFF. The DNA for the CDR3 is TGCGCCAGCAGCCAAGGACAGGGGGGGACTGAAGCTTTCTTT.

The chain carries TRBV28 and TRBJ1-6, with no clear D. CDR3 length equals 14 residues. Deletions cut 6 bases from V and 10 bases from J, with 16 bases between. Germline CDR1 is MDHEN and CDR2 is SYDVKM. CDR3 sequence reads: CASRLTREGSPLHF. The CDR3 DNA reads as TGTGCCAGCAGACTTACGAGGGAGGGATCACCCCTCCACTTT.

This chain joins TRBV19 and TRBJ2-1; TRBD2 matches at 8 bases. Germline CDR1 is LNHDA and CDR2 is SQIVND (reference sequence). The junction had 7 bases not matched to a gene; V was cut back by 1 base and J by 5 bases. The CDR3 runs to 16 residues. CDR3 sequence: CASSIVHGRAHNEQFF. CDR3 DNA sequence: TGTGCCAGTAGTATAGTCCACGGGAGGGCCCACAATGAGCAGTTCTTC.

This clone was seen once. This rearrangement joins TRBV6-4 to TRBJ2-7; 7 bases align to TRBD2. The CDR3 covers 17 residues. Unmatched junction bases numbered 8, after V lost 0 bases and J lost 0 bases. Germline CDR1 MRHNA, CDR2 SNTAGT. CDR3 sequence reads: CASSDSIAREGSYEQYF. As DNA, the CDR3 is TGTGCCAGCAGTGACTCGATAGCAAGGGAGGGCTCCTACGAGCAGTACTTC.

The chain is built from TRBV11-3 and TRBJ2-3, with D uncertain. The germline CDR1 and CDR2 sequences are SGHNT and YENEEA. V gave up 3 bases and J gave up 2 bases, with 9 bases separating them. The CDR3 loop spans 14 amino acids. This chain's CDR3 is CASSFVRATDTQYF. As DNA, the CDR3 is TGTGCCAGCAGCTTTGTAAGAGCCACAGATACGCAGTATTTT.

The rearrangement links TRBV5-4 to TRBJ2-7; 9 bases map to TRBD2. This CDR3 has 13 amino acids. V shed 4 bases and J 2 bases; nucleotides not matched to a gene: 1. CDR1 SGHNT and CDR2 YYREEE come from the germline V gene (reference sequence). The CDR3: CASSASGTYEQYF. The CDR3 bases are TGTGCCAGCAGCGCTAGCGGGACCTACGAGCAGTACTTC.